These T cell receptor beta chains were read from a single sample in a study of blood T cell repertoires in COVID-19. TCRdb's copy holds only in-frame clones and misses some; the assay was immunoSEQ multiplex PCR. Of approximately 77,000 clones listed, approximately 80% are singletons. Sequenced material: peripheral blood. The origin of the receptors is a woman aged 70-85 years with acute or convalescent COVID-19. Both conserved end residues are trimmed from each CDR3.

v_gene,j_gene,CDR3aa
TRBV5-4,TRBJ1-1,ASSLVVGAINTEAF
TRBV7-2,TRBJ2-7,ASSFTAGGEQY
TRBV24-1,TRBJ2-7,ATSDPRDRKYEQY
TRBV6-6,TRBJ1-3,ASTIPAGGSGNTIY
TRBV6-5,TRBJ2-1,ARLRNEQF
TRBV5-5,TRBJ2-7,ASSLEGTDSYEQY
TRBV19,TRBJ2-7,ASSMGRDSFYEQY
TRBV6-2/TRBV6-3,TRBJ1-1,ASSPGGANTEAF
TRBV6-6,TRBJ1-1,ASSYRSGSGNTEAF
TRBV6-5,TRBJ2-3,ASRSGMTPDTQY
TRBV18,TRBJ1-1,ASSPSRGRTEAF
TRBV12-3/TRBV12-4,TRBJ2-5,ASRRQGQETQY
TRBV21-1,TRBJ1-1,ASSERRGQARNTEAF
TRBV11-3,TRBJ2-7,ASSLMSEQY
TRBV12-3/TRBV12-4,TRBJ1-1,ASSPRRNTEAF
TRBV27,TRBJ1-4,ASAPTGFFNEKLF
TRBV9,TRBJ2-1,ASSNERGIVEQF
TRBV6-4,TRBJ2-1,ASSDTSGANEQF
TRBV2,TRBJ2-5,ASSVSGEETQY
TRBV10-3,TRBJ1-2,AISPGVNYGYT
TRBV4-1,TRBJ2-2,ASSQLGQRDTGELF
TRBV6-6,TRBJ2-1,ASSPSRSSGFYNEQF
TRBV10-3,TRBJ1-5,AISDIDRGKPQH
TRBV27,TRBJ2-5,ASSLNTGGLQTQY
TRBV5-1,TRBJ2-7,ASSREWAYEQY
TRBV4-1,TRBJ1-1,ASSPNAEEAF
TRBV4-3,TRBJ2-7,ASSQVFPGTGMHEQY
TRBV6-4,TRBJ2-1,ASSPGTGSYNEQF
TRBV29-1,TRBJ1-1,SGSTGEAF
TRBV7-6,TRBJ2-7,ASSLGGTSLYEQY
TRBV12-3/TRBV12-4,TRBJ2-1,ATWDRSNNEQF
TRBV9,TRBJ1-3,ASSPRSVGVSGNTIY
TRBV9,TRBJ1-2,ASSVDTRSGAFYGYT